The 28 T cell receptor beta chains below come from one sample, sequenced in a study of cytotoxic CD8 clonotypes in ibrutinib-treated CLL. Data came from immunoSEQ multiplex PCR; TCRdb stores just in-frame clones and leaves some out. The sample has about 130,000 clones, roughly 88% seen once. The specimen comprised PBMCs, sampled after 24 months of ibrutinib treatment. The receptor source for this set is a human donor with chronic lymphocytic leukemia.

CDR3 sequence: CASKDRGSLRMNTEAFF. CDR3 sequence (DNA): TGTGCCAGCAAGGACCGGGGGAGTCTTAGGATGAACACTGAAGCTTTCTTT. V and J are TRBV2 and TRBJ1-1; possible D gene TRBD1, 5 bases. CDR1 is SNHLY, CDR2 FYNNEI, per germline. V dropped 7 bases and J dropped 0 bases, with 21 bases sitting between them. CDR3 length: 17 residues.

V usage is TRBV15 and J usage is TRBJ1-2, with 9 bases fitting TRBD1. Germline lookup yields CDR1 LNHNV and CDR2 YYDKDF (reference sequence). The trim removed 0 bases at V and 5 bases at J, leaving 4 bases unmatched. The CDR3 sequence is 15 residues long. The CDR3 region has the DNA TGTGCCACCAGCAGAGAACAGGGGGCGCGTTATGGCTACACCTTC. As protein: CATSREQGARYGYTF.

The chain has TRBV21-1 and TRBJ1-1. TRBV21-1 is described as a pseudogene. This CDR3 region has 14 residues. CDR3 sequence reads: CASSPPFANDEAFF. The CDR3, as DNA: TGTGCCAGCAGCCCTCCGTTTGCCAATGATGAAGCTTTCTTT.

This rearrangement joins TRBV5-1 to TRBJ2-3, with D unresolved. This CDR3 is built from 12 residues. Trimming stripped 4 bases from V and 6 bases from J, with 9 bases between. Germline assignment: CDR1 SGHRS and CDR2 YFSETQ. Here the CDR3 DNA reads TGCGCCAGCAGCCTCAAATTGGATACGCAGTATTTT. The encoded protein is CASSLKLDTQYF.

This sequence joins TRBV7-3 and TRBJ2-1, with TRBD2 as a possible D gene (5 bases). This CDR3 contains 14 residues. Between the trimmed V and J ends, which lost 5 bases and 7 bases, there was a span of 15 bases. The germline gives CDR1 SGHTA, CDR2 FQGTGA. The CDR3 sequence is CASSRRTPGNEQFF. CDR3 DNA: TGTGCCAGCAGCCGTCGGACTCCGGGAAATGAGCAGTTCTTC.

A note on this clone: Other DNA sequences of this sample code for an identical CDR3. The chain combines TRBV5-1 with TRBJ2-5, with D possibly being TRBD2 (6 bases). The V and J ends lost 0 bases and 1 base respectively, with 13 bases between them. CDR1 and CDR2 (germline): SGHRS, YFSETQ. The CDR3 spans 16 residues. DNA of the CDR3: TGCGCCAGCAGCTTGGCTGGGGGGACGGGCCAAGAGACCCAGTACTTC. Translated: CASSLAGGTGQETQYF.

The V call is TRBV11-2, the J call TRBJ2-7; D might be TRBD1 (6 bases). This CDR3 is 15 amino acids long. Trimming took 4 bases from V and 4 from J, leaving 17 bases between them. In germline, CDR1 is SGHAT, CDR2 FQNNGV. The CDR3 coding sequence is TGTGCCAGCAGCTCTACTCGGACAGAGGAATACGAGCAGTACTTC. Translating it yields CASSSTRTEEYEQYF.

V is TRBV7-9 and J is TRBJ2-7; tentatively, D is TRBD1 or TRBD2 (5 bases each). Germline CDR1 is SEHNR and CDR2 is FQNEAQ (reference sequence). The CDR3 contains 13 residues. Deletions cut 5 bases from V and 3 bases from J, with 11 bases between. CDR3 in DNA: TGTGCCAGCAGCGCCGGGACCATCTACGAGCAGTACTTC. Residues: CASSAGTIYEQYF.

The V gene is TRBV9, the J gene TRBJ1-2; D uncertain. The V gene's germline CDR1 is SGDLS and CDR2 YYNGEE. The V end lost 4 bases, the J end lost 3 bases, and 10 bases lay between the germline ends. This CDR3 is built from 13 residues. CDR3: CASSQDFDYGYTF. The CDR3, as DNA: TGTGCCAGCAGCCAGGACTTTGACTATGGCTACACCTTC.

V usage is TRBV28 and J usage is TRBJ2-7; TRBD1 agrees at 7 bases. CDR1 and CDR2 (germline): MDHEN, SYDVKM. V gave up 6 bases and J gave up 12 bases; unmatched junction bases: 17. The CDR3 totals 14 residues. CDR3 amino acids: CASSEVRDSPSGYF. The CDR3 region has the DNA TGTGCCAGCAGCGAAGTCAGGGACAGCCCGTCGGGGTACTTC.

The V and J genes are TRBV20-1 and TRBJ2-7; D uncertain. Looked up from germline, CDR1 is DFQATT and CDR2 is SNEGSKA (reference sequence). V was trimmed by 8 bases and J by 9 bases, leaving 17 bases between them. The CDR3 spans 11 residues. This CDR3 reads CSCQSPVGQYF. The CDR3 DNA reads TGCAGTTGTCAAAGTCCCGTTGGGCAGTACTTC.

This chain uses TRBV28 with TRBJ2-1; D might be TRBD1 (5 bases). Germline loops: CDR1 MDHEN, CDR2 SYDVKM. This CDR3 has 17 residues. Trimming stripped 4 bases from V and 2 bases from J, with 18 bases between. The CDR3 DNA follows: TGTGCCAGCAGTTCCCCATTTGCAGGGATGGCCTACAATGAGCAGTTCTTC. It yields the protein CASSSPFAGMAYNEQFF.

The chain is built from TRBV6-4 and TRBJ1-2; possibly TRBD1 for D (5 bases). V was clipped by 2 bases and J by 7 bases, with 5 bases between them. The CDR3 is made up of 11 amino acids. CDR1 is MRHNA and CDR2 is SNTAGT in the germline V gene. In DNA form, the CDR3 reads TGTGCCAGCAGTGACGGGGGTGGCTACACCTTC. Its protein is CASSDGGGYTF.

V usage is TRBV5-5 and J usage is TRBJ2-7; 11 bases line up with TRBD2. Looked up from germline, CDR1 is SGHKS and CDR2 is YYEKEE (reference sequence). CDR3 length equals 18 residues. The V gene end was trimmed by 2 bases and the J gene end by 3 bases; junction bases not matched to a gene: 13. The CDR3 DNA reads as TGTGCCAGCAGCTTTCAGCAGGGATTTAGCGGGAGGGACTACGAGCAGTACTTC. Amino acid sequence: CASSFQQGFSGRDYEQYF.

This CDR3 is CASSIDSQGHYGYTF. Here the CDR3 DNA reads TGCGCCAGCAGCATTGATAGCCAGGGACACTATGGCTACACCTTC. This chain connects TRBV5-1 to TRBJ1-2; D perhaps matches TRBD1 (5 bases). V lost 4 bases and J 3 bases, leaving 16 bases between the germline ends. Looked up from germline, CDR1 is SGHRS and CDR2 is YFSETQ. The CDR3 has 15 amino acids.

This CDR3 is CASSLVGETQYF. DNA for the CDR3: TGTGCCAGCAGCTTAGTTGGAGAGACCCAGTACTTC. The chain combines TRBV7-6 with TRBJ2-5, with D hard to call. Germline CDR1 SGHVS, CDR2 FNYEAQ. CDR3 length equals 12 residues. The V end was cut by 1 base, the J end by 4 bases, with 4 bases between.

The chain is built from TRBV5-1 and TRBJ1-2; D unclear. The germline V gene has CDR1 SGHRS and CDR2 YFSETQ. The CDR3 runs to 13 residues. Trimming removed 0 bases at V and 2 bases at J, with 5 bases between. The CDR3 sequence is CASSLDSNYGYTF. CDR3 nucleotides: TGCGCCAGCAGCTTGGACAGCAACTATGGCTACACCTTC.

This rearrangement joins TRBV28 to TRBJ2-7; D might be TRBD1 (5 bases). The CDR3 is 10 residues long. Germline V CDR1 and CDR2: MDHEN, SYDVKM. The germline V and J ends were trimmed by 6 bases and 9 bases, with 9 bases remaining between them. CDR3 sequence: CASSQGGQYF. CDR3 nucleotide sequence: TGTGCCAGCAGCCAGGGCGGGCAGTACTTC.

The chain uses TRBV4-1 and TRBJ1-2, with TRBD1 matching over 7 bases. Losses at the gene ends were 1 base for V and 8 bases for J; bases not matched to a gene: 4. The CDR3 contains 13 residues. Germline V gene sequence: CDR1 MGHRA, CDR2 YSYEKL. CDR3 DNA: TGCGCCAGCAGCCAAGTGACAGGGCGCGGCTACACCTTC. Protein sequence: CASSQVTGRGYTF.

J is TRBJ1-5 and V is TRBV28; D is uncertain. The germline V and J ends were trimmed by 3 bases and 1 base, with 4 bases remaining between them. This CDR3 contains 13 residues. From germline, CDR1 is MDHEN and CDR2 SYDVKM. CDR3 DNA: TGTGCCAGCAGTTTTGTCAGCAATCAGCCCCAGCATTTT. It specifies CASSFVSNQPQHF.

The chain couples TRBV4-2 to TRBJ2-2; D is possibly TRBD1 (5 bases). V was pared by 5 bases and J by 0 bases, with 19 bases between. The CDR3 extends over 18 amino acids. Germline V CDR1 and CDR2: LGHNA, YNFKEQ. The CDR3 DNA reads as TGTGCCAGCAGCTCAGGGTTCAAACAAAACGCGAACACCGGGGAGCTGTTTTTT. Residues: CASSSGFKQNANTGELFF.

The CDR3 DNA sequence: TGTGCCAGCAGCCCTGAAAATCCGGATCAGCCCCAGCATTTT. As protein: CASSPENPDQPQHF. The chain employs TRBV6-5 and TRBJ1-5; no firm D call. The CDR3 runs 14 residues. Trimming stripped 6 bases from V and 5 bases from J, with 14 bases between. In germline, CDR1 is MNHEY, CDR2 SVGAGI.

The chain has TRBV6-6 and TRBJ1-4; D is unresolved. Germline CDR1 reads MNHNY; CDR2 reads SVGAGI (reference sequence). Trimming cost V 0 bases and J 4 bases, with 12 bases left between them. The CDR3 has 16 amino acids. CDR3 coding DNA: TGTGCCAGCAGTTACTCGAAACCCTTCTATAATGAAAAACTGTTTTTT. It translates to CASSYSKPFYNEKLFF.

CDR3 sequence reads: CASSLQGPGNTIYF. In DNA, the CDR3 is TGTGCCAGCAGCTTACAGGGCCCTGGAAACACCATATATTTT. The chain is built from TRBV7-3 and TRBJ1-3; the D gene is possibly TRBD1 (5 bases). Trimming stripped 2 bases from V and 2 bases from J, with 7 bases between. The CDR3 is 14 amino acids. CDR1 is SGHTA, CDR2 FQGTGA, per germline.

This clone was detected a few times. V usage is TRBV7-2 and J usage is TRBJ2-2, with a tentative D call TRBD2 (6 bases). The germline V gene encodes CDR1 SGHTA and CDR2 FQGNSA. There are 15 residues in the CDR3. The V end lost 2 bases, the J end lost 3 bases, and 10 bases lay between the germline ends. CDR3 coding DNA: TGTGCCAGCAGCTTATTCGGGGGATACACCGGGGAGCTGTTTTTT. This gives the protein CASSLFGGYTGELFF.

This chain connects TRBV6-1 to TRBJ1-2, with TRBD1 matching 7 bases. V was pared by 4 bases and J by 5 bases, with 10 bases of the junction left unmatched. The CDR3 sequence is 15 residues long. CDR1 is MNHNS and CDR2 is SASEGT in the germline V gene. CDR3 sequence: CASSVRQGRVYGYTF. CDR3 nucleotides: TGTGCCAGCAGTGTGAGACAGGGTAGGGTATATGGCTACACCTTC.

The sample holds one count of this clone. This sequence joins TRBV9 and TRBJ2-7; no clear D. With 0 bases removed from V and 6 bases from J, the gap between germline ends came to 7 bases. The CDR3 sequence is 12 residues long. Germline V gene data show CDR1 as SGDLS and CDR2 as YYNGEE. CDR3 region: CASSVGVGEQYF. CDR3 DNA sequence: TGTGCCAGCAGCGTAGGGGTCGGCGAGCAGTACTTC.

V gene TRBV6-1 combines with J gene TRBJ1-1; D remains unclear. The germline V gene encodes CDR1 MNHNS and CDR2 SASEGT. CDR3 size: 12 residues. Trimming removed 6 bases from V and 5 bases from J, with 10 bases in between. The DNA for the CDR3 is TGTGCCAGCAGGGACGGAGTGACTGAAGCTTTCTTT. Its translation: CASRDGVTEAFF.